The 4 T cell receptor beta chains below all came from one sample that was sequenced in a study of blood T cell repertoires in COVID-19. The data were produced by immunoSEQ multiplex PCR, yet TCRdb's version contains in-frame clones alone and is incomplete. Among under 200,000 clones listed, roughly 82% were seen once. Sequenced input: PBMCs or T cells enriched from blood (not recorded which). Receptors originate from a woman in her sixties with acute COVID-19.

V is TRBV2 and J is TRBJ1-3, with 8 bases identical to TRBD1. This CDR3 spans 19 amino acids. Germline CDR1 SNHLY, CDR2 FYNNEI. J lost 4 bases, V lost 2 bases, and 16 bases had no gene match. The CDR3 sequence: CASSELQGAFLDLGNTIYF. The CDR3 nucleotides are TGTGCCAGCAGTGAACTGCAGGGGGCTTTTCTGGATTTAGGAAACACCATATATTTT.

V and J are TRBV4-1 and TRBJ2-3; D is ambiguous. The CDR3 is 16 amino acids. The V end lost 0 bases, the J end lost 0 bases, and 10 bases lay between the germline ends. CDR1 and CDR2 (germline): MGHRA, YSYEKL. CDR3 bases: TGCGCCAGCAGCCAAGATGATAGTCGAAGCACAGATACGCAGTATTTT. This encodes CASSQDDSRSTDTQYF.

The chain uses TRBV5-5 and TRBJ1-5; TRBD1 matches at 8 bases. CDR1 and CDR2 (germline): SGHKS, YYEKEE (reference sequence). This CDR3 contains 14 residues. The trim removed 4 bases at V and 6 bases at J, leaving 6 bases unmatched. The CDR3 bases are TGTGCCAGCAGCAACCAGGGGGCAGGTCAGCCCCAGCATTTT. This encodes CASSNQGAGQPQHF.

The chain couples TRBV4-3 to TRBJ2-1; 10 bases fit TRBD2. The J segment lost 0 bases and the V segment lost 1 base, leaving 6 bases of the junction unmatched. Germline V gene lookup returns CDR1 LGHNA and CDR2 YSLEER. The CDR3 length is 18 residues. DNA of the CDR3: TGCGCCAGCAGCCAAGGATGGTCTAGCGGGGGCTCCTACAATGAGCAGTTCTTC. Protein: CASSQGWSSGGSYNEQFF.